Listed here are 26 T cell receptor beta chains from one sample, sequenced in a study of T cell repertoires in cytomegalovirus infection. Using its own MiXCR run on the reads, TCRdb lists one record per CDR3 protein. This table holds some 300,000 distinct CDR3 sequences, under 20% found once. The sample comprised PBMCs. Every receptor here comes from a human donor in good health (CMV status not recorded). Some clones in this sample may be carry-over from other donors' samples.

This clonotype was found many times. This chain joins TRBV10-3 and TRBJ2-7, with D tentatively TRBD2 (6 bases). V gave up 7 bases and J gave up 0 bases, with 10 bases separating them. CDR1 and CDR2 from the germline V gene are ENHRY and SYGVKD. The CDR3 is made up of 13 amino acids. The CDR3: CAIKGGSSYEQYF. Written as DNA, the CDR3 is TGTGCCATCAAAGGAGGGAGCTCCTACGAGCAGTACTTC.

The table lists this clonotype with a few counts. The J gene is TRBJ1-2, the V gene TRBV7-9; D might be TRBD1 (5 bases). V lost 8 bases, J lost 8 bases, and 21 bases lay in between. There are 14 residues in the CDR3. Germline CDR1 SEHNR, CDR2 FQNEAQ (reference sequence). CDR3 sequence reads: CASSNSRAGEGYTF. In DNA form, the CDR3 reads TGTGCCAGCTCTAATTCCAGGGCTGGAGAAGGCTACACCTTC.

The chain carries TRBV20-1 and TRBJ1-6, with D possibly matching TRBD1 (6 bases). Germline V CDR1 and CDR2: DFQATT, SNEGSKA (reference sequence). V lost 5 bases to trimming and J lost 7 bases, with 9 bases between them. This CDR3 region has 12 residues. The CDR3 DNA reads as TGCAGTGCTCTAGGGGGGAATTCACCCCTCCACTTT. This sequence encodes CSALGGNSPLHF.

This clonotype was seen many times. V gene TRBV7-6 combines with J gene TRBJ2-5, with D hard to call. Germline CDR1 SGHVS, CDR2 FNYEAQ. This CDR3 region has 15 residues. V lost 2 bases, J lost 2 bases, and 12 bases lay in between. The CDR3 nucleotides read TGTGCCAGCAGCTTATCCCCACAGACTCAAGAGACCCAGTACTTC. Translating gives CASSLSPQTQETQYF.

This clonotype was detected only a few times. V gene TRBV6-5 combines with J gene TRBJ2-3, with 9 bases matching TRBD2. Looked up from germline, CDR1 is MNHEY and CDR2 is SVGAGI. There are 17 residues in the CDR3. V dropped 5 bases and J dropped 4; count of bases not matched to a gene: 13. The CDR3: CASSPSVASGEADTQYF. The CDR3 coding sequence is TGTGCCAGCAGTCCGTCTGTGGCTAGCGGGGAAGCAGATACGCAGTATTTT.

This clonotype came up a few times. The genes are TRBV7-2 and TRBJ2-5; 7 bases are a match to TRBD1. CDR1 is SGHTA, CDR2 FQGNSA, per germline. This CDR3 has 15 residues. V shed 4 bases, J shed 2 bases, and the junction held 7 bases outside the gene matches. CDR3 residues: CASSSTRGQQETQYF. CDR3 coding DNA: TGTGCCAGCAGCTCGACCAGGGGACAGCAAGAGACCCAGTACTTC.

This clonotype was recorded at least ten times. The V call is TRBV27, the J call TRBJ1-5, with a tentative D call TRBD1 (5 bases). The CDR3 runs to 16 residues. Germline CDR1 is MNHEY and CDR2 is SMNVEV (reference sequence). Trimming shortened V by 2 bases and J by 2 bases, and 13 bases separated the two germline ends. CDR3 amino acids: CASSLPQRDGNQPQHF. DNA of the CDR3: TGTGCCAGCAGTTTACCCCAGAGGGACGGCAATCAGCCCCAGCATTTT.

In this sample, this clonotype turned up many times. CDR3 bases: TGTGCCATCAGTGCGGGGTTGGGCACCGGGGAGCTGTTTTTT. Amino acid sequence: CAISAGLGTGELFF. The chain is built from TRBV10-3 and TRBJ2-2, with a possible D match to TRBD2 (5 bases). The CDR3 covers 14 residues. Trimming took 4 bases from V and 4 from J, leaving 10 bases between them. Germline V gives CDR1 ENHRY, CDR2 SYGVKD.

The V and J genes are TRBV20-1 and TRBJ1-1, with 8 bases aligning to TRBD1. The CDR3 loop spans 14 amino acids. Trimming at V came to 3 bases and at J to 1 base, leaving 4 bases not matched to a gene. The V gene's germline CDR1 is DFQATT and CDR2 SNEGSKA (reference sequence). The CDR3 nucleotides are TGCAGTGCTAGCGGCGACAGGGGGAACACTGAAGCTTTCTTT. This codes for CSASGDRGNTEAFF.

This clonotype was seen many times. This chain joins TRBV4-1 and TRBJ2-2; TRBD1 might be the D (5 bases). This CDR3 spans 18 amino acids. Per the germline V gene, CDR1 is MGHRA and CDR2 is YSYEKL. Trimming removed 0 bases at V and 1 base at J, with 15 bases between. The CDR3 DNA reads TGCGCCAGCAGCCAAGATCCAATTGTGCAGGGGAACACCGGGGAGCTGTTTTTT. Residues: CASSQDPIVQGNTGELFF.

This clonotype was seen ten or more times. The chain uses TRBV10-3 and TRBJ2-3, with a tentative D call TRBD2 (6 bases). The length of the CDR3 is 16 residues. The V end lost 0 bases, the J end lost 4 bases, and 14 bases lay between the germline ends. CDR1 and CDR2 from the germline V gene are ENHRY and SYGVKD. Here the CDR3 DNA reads TGTGCCATCAGTGAGTCGTCTTCGGGAGCCCCAGATACGCAGTATTTT. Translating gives CAISESSSGAPDTQYF.

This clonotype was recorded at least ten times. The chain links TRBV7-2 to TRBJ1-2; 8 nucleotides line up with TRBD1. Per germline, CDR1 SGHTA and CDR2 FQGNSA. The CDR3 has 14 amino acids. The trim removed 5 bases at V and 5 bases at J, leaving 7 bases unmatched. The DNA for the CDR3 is TGTGCCAGCAGCCTTGACAGGGGAGTGTATGGCTACACCTTC. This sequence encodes CASSLDRGVYGYTF.

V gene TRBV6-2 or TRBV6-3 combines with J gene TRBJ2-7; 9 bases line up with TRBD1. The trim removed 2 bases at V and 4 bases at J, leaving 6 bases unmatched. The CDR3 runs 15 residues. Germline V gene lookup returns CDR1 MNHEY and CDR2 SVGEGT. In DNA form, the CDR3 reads TGTGCCAGCAGTTACGACGGACAGGGGCTGTACGAGCAGTACTTC. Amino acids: CASSYDGQGLYEQYF.

CDR3: CASSLSGGGRNEQFF. The CDR3 DNA sequence: TGTGCCAGCAGCCTCAGCGGGGGGGGAAGGAATGAGCAGTTCTTC. V usage is TRBV12-3 or TRBV12-4 and J usage is TRBJ2-1, with 10 bases fitting TRBD2. Trimming at V came to 6 bases and at J to 7 bases, leaving 9 bases not matched to a gene. The CDR3 is made up of 15 amino acids.

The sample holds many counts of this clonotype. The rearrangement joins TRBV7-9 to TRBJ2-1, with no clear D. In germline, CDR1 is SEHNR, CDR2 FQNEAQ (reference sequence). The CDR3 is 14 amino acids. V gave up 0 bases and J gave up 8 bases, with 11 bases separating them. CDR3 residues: CASSLASPSHEQFF. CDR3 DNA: TGTGCCAGCAGCTTAGCTTCCCCTAGTCATGAGCAGTTCTTC.

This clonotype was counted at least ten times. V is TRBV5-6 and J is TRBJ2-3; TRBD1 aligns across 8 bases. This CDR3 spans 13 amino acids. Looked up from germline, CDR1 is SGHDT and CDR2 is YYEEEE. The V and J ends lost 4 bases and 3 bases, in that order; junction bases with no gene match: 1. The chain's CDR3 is CASSRQGTDTQYF. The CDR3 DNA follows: TGTGCCAGCAGCCGACAGGGGACAGATACGCAGTATTTT.

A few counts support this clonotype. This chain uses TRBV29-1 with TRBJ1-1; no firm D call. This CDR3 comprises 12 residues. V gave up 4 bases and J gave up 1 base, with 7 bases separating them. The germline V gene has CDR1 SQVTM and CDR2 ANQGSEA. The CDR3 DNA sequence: TGCAGCGTTGTAGATGGGAACACTGAAGCTTTCTTT. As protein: CSVVDGNTEAFF.

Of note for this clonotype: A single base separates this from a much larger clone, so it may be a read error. The CDR3 DNA follows: TGTGCCAGCGGCCAGCCTTTTCTAGCCAAAACCATTCAGTACTTC. Amino acid sequence: CASGQPFLAKTIQYF. The chain has TRBV27 and TRBJ2-4; D might be TRBD2 (5 bases). Germline values: CDR1 MNHEY, CDR2 SMNVEV (reference sequence). The CDR3 runs 15 residues.

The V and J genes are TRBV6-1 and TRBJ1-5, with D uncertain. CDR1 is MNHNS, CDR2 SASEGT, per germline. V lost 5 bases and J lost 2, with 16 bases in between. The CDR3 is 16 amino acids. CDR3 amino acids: CASSLGGGKGNQPQHF. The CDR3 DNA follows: TGTGCCAGCAGTTTGGGAGGAGGGAAGGGCAATCAGCCCCAGCATTTT.

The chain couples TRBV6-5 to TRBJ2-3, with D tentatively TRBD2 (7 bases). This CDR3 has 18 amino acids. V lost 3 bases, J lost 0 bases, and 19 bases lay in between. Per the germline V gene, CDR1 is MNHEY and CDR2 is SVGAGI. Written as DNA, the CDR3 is TGTGCCAGCAGTTATTCGACGGGGGGCCGATCTAGCACAGATACGCAGTATTTT. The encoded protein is CASSYSTGGRSSTDTQYF.

The CDR3 DNA is TGTGCCAGCCTCGACGCGGGGCAGGGGCGAGGAGAGACCCAGTACTTC. Its protein product is CASLDAGQGRGETQYF. V and J are TRBV2 and TRBJ2-5; D tentatively reads TRBD1 or TRBD2 (6 bases each). Trimming shortened V by 8 bases and J by 4 bases, and 23 bases separated the two germline ends. In germline, CDR1 is SNHLY, CDR2 FYNNEI. The CDR3 contains 16 residues. The variable domain in full, with the rest retrieved from reference TRBV2 and TRBJ2-5, is EPEVTQTPSHQVTQMGQEVILRCVPISNHLYFYWYRQILGQKVEFLVSFYNNEISEKSEIFDDQFSVERPDGSNFTLKIRSTKLEDSAMYFCASLDAGQGRGETQYFGPGTRLLVL.

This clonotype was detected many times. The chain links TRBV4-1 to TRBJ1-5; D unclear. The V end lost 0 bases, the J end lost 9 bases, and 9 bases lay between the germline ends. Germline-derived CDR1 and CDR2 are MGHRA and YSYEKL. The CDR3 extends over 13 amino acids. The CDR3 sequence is CASSQDGLMPQHF. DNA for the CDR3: TGCGCCAGCAGCCAAGATGGTCTCATGCCCCAGCATTTT.

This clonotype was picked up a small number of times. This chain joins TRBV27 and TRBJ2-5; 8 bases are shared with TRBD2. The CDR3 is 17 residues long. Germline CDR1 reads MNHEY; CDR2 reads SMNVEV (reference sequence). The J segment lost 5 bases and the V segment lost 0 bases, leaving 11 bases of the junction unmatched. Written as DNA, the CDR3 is TGTGCCAGCAGTTTATCTCCAAGCGGGGGTGCTTCGGAGACCCAGTACTTC. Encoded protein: CASSLSPSGGASETQYF.

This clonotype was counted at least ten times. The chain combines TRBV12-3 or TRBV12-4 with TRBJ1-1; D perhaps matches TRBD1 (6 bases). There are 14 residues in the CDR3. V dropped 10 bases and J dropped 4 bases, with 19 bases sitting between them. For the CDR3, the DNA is TGTGCCACGGGTTTACAGGGTTATGGCACTGAAGCTTTCTTT. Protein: CATGLQGYGTEAFF.

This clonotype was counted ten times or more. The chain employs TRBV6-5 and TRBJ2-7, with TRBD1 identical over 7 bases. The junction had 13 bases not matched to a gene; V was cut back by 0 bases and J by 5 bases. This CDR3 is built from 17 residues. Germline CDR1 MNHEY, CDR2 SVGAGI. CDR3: CASSYSSSATGWDEQYF. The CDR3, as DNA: TGTGCCAGCAGTTACTCCTCCTCGGCGACAGGGTGGGACGAGCAGTACTTC.

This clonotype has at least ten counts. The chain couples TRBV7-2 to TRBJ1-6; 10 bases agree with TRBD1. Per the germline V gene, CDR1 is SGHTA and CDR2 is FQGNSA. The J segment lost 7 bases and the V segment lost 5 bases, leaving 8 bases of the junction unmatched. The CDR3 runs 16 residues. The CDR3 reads CASSRNSGQGNSPLHF. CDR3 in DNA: TGTGCCAGCAGCCGCAACTCGGGACAGGGGAATTCACCCCTCCACTTT.